These T cell receptor beta chains were read from a single sample in a study of cytomegalovirus exposure and HLA in healthy donors. Sequencing used immunoSEQ multiplex PCR; TCRdb keeps in-frame clones, though not all of them. The top ten hold 1.5% to 1.9% of the sample, which has around 170,000 clones, around 78% seen once. The source material was PBMCs. The receptors originated from a middle-aged man in good health and CMV-seronegative. Both conserved end residues are part of each CDR3.

cdr3_aa cdr3_length v_call
CASSKTTGAAEAFF 14 TRBV7-3
CASSSTKRNEQFF 13 TRBV7-3
CASSAGSYTQYF 12 TRBV5-6
CASSPLLAGKETQYF 15 TRBV4-2
CASSLDRGSTDTQYF 15 TRBV4-1
CASGIGGLAGVDTYNEQFF 19 TRBV12-5
CASSVARASGDTQYF 15 TRBV9
CASSEDGKYEQYF 13 TRBV2
CASSLFGTGTDGYTF 15 TRBV7-2
CASSTLYVDSNYGYTF 16 TRBV2
CASSSGYHEQYF 12 TRBV6-6
CASSAETTGGAYEQYF 16 TRBV28
CASIPLSGQTINEQFF 16 TRBV28
CASSFTGQGLGEQFF 15 TRBV7-3
CASSGDREQYF 11 TRBV10-1
CASSLTGNEAFF 12 TRBV28
CASSHSGAEQYF 12 TRBV7-6
CATRWGGNDEKLFF 14 TRBV28
CASRSFLAGLGGNEQFF 17 TRBV27
CASSPTSGVYNEQFF 15 TRBV11-1
CSVVLYEQYF 10 TRBV29-1
CSSSSDRDGNQPQHF 15 TRBV7-9
CASSQPGTSGGEQYF 15 TRBV4-1